The sequence of this T cell receptor (beta chain) was determined in a study of blood T cell repertoires in COVID-19. Study information: T cells, B-cell-depleted T cells, or PBMCs provided the cDNA or gDNA that served as material.

This clone was seen once. Authors' data handling: Amplified reference gene primers provided the basis for estimating nucleated cell counts. Data came from immunoSEQ multiplex PCR; TCRdb stores just in-frame clones and leaves some out. That table gives V, J and clone size, and the DNA gave D and trimming. The profile covers 200,000 to 250,000 clones, with about 86% appearing a single time and 3% to 3.5% taken by the ten largest. Participants, 18 to 89 years old, spanned around 25 US areas. Sequencing was carried out using PBMCs or T cells enriched from blood (not recorded which). This TCR came from a woman between 45 and 65 years old in a cohort exposed to, infected with or recovered from COVID-19 (not recorded which).

For the CDR3, the DNA is TGCGCCAGCAGCCAATTTCCGGGACAGGGACTAAGCTCTGGAAACACCATATATTTT. As protein: CASSQFPGQGLSSGNTIYF. This rearrangement joins TRBV4-1 to TRBJ1-3; 9 positions agree with TRBD1. The J segment lost 0 bases and the V segment lost 2 bases, leaving 11 bases of the junction unmatched. This CDR3 spans 19 amino acids. From germline, CDR1 is MGHRA and CDR2 YSYEKL.